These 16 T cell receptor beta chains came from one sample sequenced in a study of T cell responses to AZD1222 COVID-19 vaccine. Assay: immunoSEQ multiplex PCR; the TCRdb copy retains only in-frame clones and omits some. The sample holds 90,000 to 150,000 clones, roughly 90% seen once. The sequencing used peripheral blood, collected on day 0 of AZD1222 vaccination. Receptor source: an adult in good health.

CDR3 protein: CATQPLEHRDGSYNEQFF. The CDR3, as DNA: TGTGCCACCCAACCCCTGGAGCACAGGGATGGCTCCTACAATGAGCAGTTCTTC. J is TRBJ2-1 and V is TRBV18; tentatively, D is TRBD1 (6 bases). Trimming removed 10 bases from V and 0 bases from J, with 25 bases in between. CDR3 length: 18 amino acids. Germline-derived CDR1 and CDR2 are KGHSH and LQKENI.

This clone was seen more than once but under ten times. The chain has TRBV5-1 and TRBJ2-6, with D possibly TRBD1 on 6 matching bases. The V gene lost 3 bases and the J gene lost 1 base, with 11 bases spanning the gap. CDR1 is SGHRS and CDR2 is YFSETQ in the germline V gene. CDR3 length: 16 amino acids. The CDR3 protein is CASSWLGGSGANVLTF. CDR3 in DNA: TGCGCCAGCAGCTGGTTAGGGGGTTCTGGGGCCAACGTCCTGACTTTC.

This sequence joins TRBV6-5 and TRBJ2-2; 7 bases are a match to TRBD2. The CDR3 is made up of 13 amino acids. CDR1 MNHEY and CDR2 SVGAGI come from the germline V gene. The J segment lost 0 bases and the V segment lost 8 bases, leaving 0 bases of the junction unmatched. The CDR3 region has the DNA TGTGCCAGCGGGGGGGCGAACACCGGGGAGCTGTTTTTT. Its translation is CASGGANTGELFF.

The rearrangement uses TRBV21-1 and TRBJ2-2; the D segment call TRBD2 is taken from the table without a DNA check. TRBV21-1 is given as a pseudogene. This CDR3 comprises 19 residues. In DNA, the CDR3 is TGTGCCAGCAGCAAAGCTGAGGCTAGCGGGGGGACGAACACCGGGGAGCTGTTTTTT. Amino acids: CASSKAEASGGTNTGELFF.

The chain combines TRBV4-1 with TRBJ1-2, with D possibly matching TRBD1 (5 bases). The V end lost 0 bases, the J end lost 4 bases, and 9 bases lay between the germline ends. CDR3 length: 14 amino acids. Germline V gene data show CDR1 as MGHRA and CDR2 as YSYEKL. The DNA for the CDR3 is TGCGCCAGCAGCCAAGATGGCAGGGCCTATGGCTACACCTTC. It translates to CASSQDGRAYGYTF.

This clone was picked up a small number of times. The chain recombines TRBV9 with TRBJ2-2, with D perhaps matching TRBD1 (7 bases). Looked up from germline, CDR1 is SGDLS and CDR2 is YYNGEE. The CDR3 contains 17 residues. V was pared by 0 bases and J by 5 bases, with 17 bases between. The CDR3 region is CASSVEGPTGRTGELFF. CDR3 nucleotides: TGTGCCAGCAGCGTAGAGGGTCCGACAGGGAGGACCGGGGAGCTGTTTTTT.

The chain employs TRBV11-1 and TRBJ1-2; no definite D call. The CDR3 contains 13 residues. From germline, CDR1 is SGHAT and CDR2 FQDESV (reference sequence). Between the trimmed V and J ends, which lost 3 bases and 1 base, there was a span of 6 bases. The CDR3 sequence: CASSLLVNYGYTF. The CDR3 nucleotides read TGTGCCAGCAGCTTGTTGGTTAACTATGGCTACACCTTC.

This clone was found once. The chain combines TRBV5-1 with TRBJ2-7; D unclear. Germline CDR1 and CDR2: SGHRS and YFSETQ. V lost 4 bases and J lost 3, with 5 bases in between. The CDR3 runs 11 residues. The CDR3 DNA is TGCGCCAGCAGCGCAGACTACGAGCAGTACTTC. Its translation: CASSADYEQYF.

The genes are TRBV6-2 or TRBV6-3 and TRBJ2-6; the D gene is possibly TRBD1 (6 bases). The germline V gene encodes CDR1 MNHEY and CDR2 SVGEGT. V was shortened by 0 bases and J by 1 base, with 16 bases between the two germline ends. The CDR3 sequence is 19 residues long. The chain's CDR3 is CASSYSGQGKESGANVLTF. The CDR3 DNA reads TGTGCCAGCAGTTACTCGGGGCAGGGGAAAGAGTCTGGGGCCAACGTCCTGACTTTC.

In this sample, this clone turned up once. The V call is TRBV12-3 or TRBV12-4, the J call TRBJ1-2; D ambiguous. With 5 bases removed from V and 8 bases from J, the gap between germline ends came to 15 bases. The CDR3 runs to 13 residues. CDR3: CASSLLRGRGYTF. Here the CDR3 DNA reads TGTGCCAGCAGTCTCCTCCGGGGTAGGGGCTACACCTTC.

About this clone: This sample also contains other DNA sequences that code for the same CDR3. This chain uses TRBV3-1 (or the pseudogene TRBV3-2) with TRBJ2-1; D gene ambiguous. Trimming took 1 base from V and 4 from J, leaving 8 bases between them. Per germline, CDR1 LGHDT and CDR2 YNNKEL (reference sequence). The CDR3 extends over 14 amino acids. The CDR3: CASSQGGSYNEQFF. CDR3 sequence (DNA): TGTGCCAGCAGCCAAGGCGGTTCATACAATGAGCAGTTCTTC.

The CDR3 nucleotides read TGTGCCTGGAGCGTGTTAGGGCGGAACTATGGCTACACCTTC. Translation: CAWSVLGRNYGYTF. The genes are TRBV30 and TRBJ1-2; no clear D. V was cut by 3 bases and J by 2 bases, with 13 bases left in between. Per germline, CDR1 GTSNPN and CDR2 SVGIG (reference sequence). The CDR3 extends over 14 amino acids.

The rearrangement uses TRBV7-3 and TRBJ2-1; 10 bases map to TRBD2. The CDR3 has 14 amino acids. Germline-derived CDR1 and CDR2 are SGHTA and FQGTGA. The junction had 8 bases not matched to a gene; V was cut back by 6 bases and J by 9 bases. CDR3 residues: CASSPSGRYGEQFF. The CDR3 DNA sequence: TGTGCCAGCAGTCCTAGCGGGAGATACGGTGAGCAGTTCTTC.

CDR3 region: CATSRARTSGRAYNEQFF. CDR3 DNA: TGTGCCACCAGCAGAGCCCGGACTAGCGGGAGGGCCTACAATGAGCAGTTCTTC. The chain couples TRBV15 to TRBJ2-1; 15 bases are a match to TRBD2. This CDR3 comprises 18 residues. CDR1 is LNHNV, CDR2 YYDKDF, per germline (reference sequence). Germline trimming cut 1 base from V and 2 bases from J; bases unmatched to any gene: 3.

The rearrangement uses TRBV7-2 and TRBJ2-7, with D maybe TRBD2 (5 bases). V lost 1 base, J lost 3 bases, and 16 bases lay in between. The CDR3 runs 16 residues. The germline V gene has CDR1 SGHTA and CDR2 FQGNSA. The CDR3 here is CASSLVSASQNYEQYF. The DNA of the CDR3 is TGTGCCAGCAGCTTAGTCTCGGCTAGCCAAAACTACGAGCAGTACTTC.

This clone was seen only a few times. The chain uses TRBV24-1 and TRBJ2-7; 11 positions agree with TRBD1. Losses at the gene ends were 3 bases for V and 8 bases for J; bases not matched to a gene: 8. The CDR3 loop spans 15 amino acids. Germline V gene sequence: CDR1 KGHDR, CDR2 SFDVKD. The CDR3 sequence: CATSDPGQGAEKQYF. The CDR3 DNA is TGTGCCACCAGTGATCCCGGACAGGGGGCCGAAAAGCAGTACTTC.